These 15 T cell receptor beta chains were all obtained from the same sample, sequenced in a study of long-term antiretroviral therapy in people with HIV. The libraries were made with immunoSEQ v3.0 at survey level. TCRdb keeps only in-frame clones here, not all; method: immunoSEQ multiplex PCR. The sample lists around 16,000 clones, roughly 85% seen once, with roughly 5% in the top ten. Source: unsorted PBMCs, taken 0.5 years after starting antiretroviral therapy. These receptors were taken from a woman in her 40s with HIV.

The chain couples TRBV29-1 to TRBJ1-2; D is perhaps TRBD1 (5 bases). V lost 6 bases, J lost 7 bases, and 15 bases lay in between. This CDR3 region has 12 residues. Germline CDR1 reads SQVTM; CDR2 reads ANQGSEA. The CDR3 DNA is TGCAGCGTGCGGGGGTCGGTTGTTGGCTACACCTTC. It specifies CSVRGSVVGYTF. Complete variable domain (other parts from reference TRBV29-1 and TRBJ1-2): SAVISQKPSRDICQRGTSLTIQCQVDSQVTMMFWYRQQPGQSLTLIATANQGSEATYESGFVIDKFPISRPNLTFSTLTVSNMSPEDSSIYLCSVRGSVVGYTFGSGTRLTVV.

V is TRBV7-9 and J is TRBJ2-3; tentatively, D is TRBD1 or TRBD2 (6 bases each). V lost 4 bases and J lost 0, with 11 bases in between. CDR1 and CDR2 from the germline V gene are SEHNR and FQNEAQ (reference sequence). This CDR3 region has 15 residues. CDR3 coding DNA: TGTGCCAGCAGCTCGGGGGACACTAGCACAGATACGCAGTATTTT. Residues: CASSSGDTSTDTQYF.

The V and J genes are TRBV7-9 and TRBJ1-1; TRBD1 matches 10 bases. Per germline, CDR1 SEHNR and CDR2 FQNEAQ (reference sequence). The CDR3 is 16 residues long. The V segment lost 5 bases and the J segment 2 bases; nucleotides outside the gene matches: 8. CDR3 protein: CASSPPGQGLNTEAFF. The CDR3 DNA is TGTGCCAGCAGCCCCCCGGGACAGGGGTTAAACACTGAAGCTTTCTTT.

V usage is TRBV5-4 and J usage is TRBJ2-5; D is ambiguous. The CDR3 runs to 13 residues. Germline CDR1 and CDR2: SGHNT and YYREEE (reference sequence). V lost 2 bases and J 3 bases, leaving 8 bases between the germline ends. The CDR3 DNA is TGTGCCAGCAGCTTCCGGGCGGAAGAGACCCAGTACTTC. This sequence encodes CASSFRAEETQYF.

The V and J genes are TRBV19 and TRBJ2-7; D remains unclear. The CDR3 has 12 amino acids. Germline V lookup: CDR1 LNHDA, CDR2 SQIVND (reference sequence). V was shortened by 7 bases and J by 0 bases, with 7 bases between the two germline ends. The CDR3 DNA reads as TGTGCCAGTACCGGCGACTCCTACGAGCAGTACTTC. Amino acids: CASTGDSYEQYF.

The chain uses TRBV4-2 and TRBJ2-7; TRBD2 matches at 9 bases. Trimming removed 0 bases from V and 1 base from J; junction bases left unmatched: 10. Germline V gene data show CDR1 as LGHNA and CDR2 as YNFKEQ. The CDR3 is 18 residues long. The CDR3 coding sequence is TGTGCCAGCAGCCAAGAGAGTTTAAGGACTAGCGCTTCCTACGAGCAGTACTTC. Residues: CASSQESLRTSASYEQYF.

V gene TRBV2 combines with J gene TRBJ2-7; no firm D call. Germline V gene lookup returns CDR1 SNHLY and CDR2 FYNNEI. The V end was cut by 8 bases, the J end by 0 bases, with 11 bases between. This CDR3 contains 13 residues. Here the CDR3 reads CASETQSSYEQYF. The CDR3 bases are TGTGCCAGCGAAACCCAGAGCTCCTACGAGCAGTACTTC.

This chain joins TRBV19 and TRBJ2-1; 12 nucleotides match TRBD2. From germline, CDR1 is LNHDA and CDR2 SQIVND (reference sequence). The J segment lost 8 bases and the V segment lost 4 bases, leaving 6 bases of the junction unmatched. The CDR3 is 15 residues long. CDR3 loop: CASSTGLAGMYEQFF. DNA for the CDR3: TGTGCCAGTAGTACCGGACTAGCGGGAATGTATGAGCAGTTCTTC.

The chain is built from TRBV27 and TRBJ2-7; 9 bases line up with TRBD1. The CDR3 is made up of 15 amino acids. Unmatched junction bases numbered 7, after V lost 2 bases and J lost 5 bases. Germline CDR1 reads MNHEY; CDR2 reads SMNVEV (reference sequence). CDR3: CASSLKGTGPHEQYF. The CDR3 region has the DNA TGTGCCAGCAGTTTAAAGGGGACAGGGCCACACGAGCAGTACTTC.

V gene TRBV9 combines with J gene TRBJ1-2; 7 bases line up with TRBD1. The V gene's germline CDR1 is SGDLS and CDR2 YYNGEE. Trimming at V came to 0 bases and at J to 5 bases, leaving 7 bases not matched to a gene. The CDR3 covers 15 residues. In nucleotides, the CDR3 is TGTGCCAGCAGCGTAGCTGGGACAGACGAATATGGCTACACCTTC. Translating it yields CASSVAGTDEYGYTF.

This chain connects TRBV6-1 to TRBJ1-2; possible D gene TRBD1, 6 bases. CDR3 length: 15 amino acids. Between the trimmed V and J ends, which lost 4 bases and 4 bases, there was a span of 16 bases. The V gene's germline CDR1 is MNHNS and CDR2 SASEGT. The CDR3: CASSGVQGQSYGYTF. The DNA for the CDR3 is TGTGCCAGCAGTGGAGTACAAGGACAGTCCTATGGCTACACCTTC.

The chain couples TRBV7-6 to TRBJ1-1; 9 bases match TRBD1. This CDR3 comprises 14 residues. Trimming cost V 6 bases and J 3 bases; bases outside gene matches: 5. From germline, CDR1 is SGHVS and CDR2 FNYEAQ. The CDR3 region has the DNA TGTGCCAGCAGTTACAGGGGGCAGGACACTGAAGCTTTCTTT. Translated: CASSYRGQDTEAFF.

This chain connects TRBV18 to TRBJ2-5; D gene uncertain. CDR3 length: 16 residues. CDR1 KGHSH and CDR2 LQKENI come from the germline V gene. Trimming took 3 bases from V and 0 from J, leaving 14 bases between them. The CDR3 DNA is TGTGCCAGCTCACCGCCAATGATGGGGTACCAAGAGACCCAGTACTTC. Protein: CASSPPMMGYQETQYF.

The chain joins TRBV13 to TRBJ2-1; 8 bases line up with TRBD2. V was pared by 1 base and J by 5 bases, with 7 bases of the junction left unmatched. CDR3 length: 16 residues. Germline V CDR1 and CDR2: PRHDT, FYEKMQ (reference sequence). In nucleotides, the CDR3 is TGTGCCAGCAGCTTAGAGTCGACTAGCGCCCACAATGAGCAGTTCTTC. It codes for CASSLESTSAHNEQFF.

The chain couples TRBV5-1 to TRBJ2-3, with TRBD2 identical over 13 bases. The J segment lost 4 bases and the V segment lost 0 bases, leaving 11 bases of the junction unmatched. CDR3 size: 19 residues. Germline V gives CDR1 SGHRS, CDR2 YFSETQ. The CDR3 reads CASSLASASTSGRADTQYF. The CDR3 region has the DNA TGCGCCAGCAGCTTGGCGTCCGCGAGTACTAGCGGGAGGGCAGATACGCAGTATTTT.